This entry lists 25 T cell receptor beta chains sequenced from one sample in a study of shared clonotypes between healthy human individuals. Assay: immunoSEQ multiplex PCR; the TCRdb copy retains only in-frame clones and omits some. The repertoire consists of under 1,100,000 clones, with approximately 78% occurring once and the leading ten covering under 0.8%. The sequenced material came from memory CD4+ T cells from PBMCs. Subset reported: CD45RA-negative fraction. These receptors were collected from a man between 18 and 35 years old in good health. Some clones in this sample may be carry-over from other donors' samples.

The rearrangement uses TRBV5-1 and TRBJ2-1; TRBD2 agrees at 10 bases. The CDR3 spans 17 residues. The V gene end was trimmed by 4 bases and the J gene end by 0 bases; junction bases not matched to a gene: 7. Per the germline V gene, CDR1 is SGHRS and CDR2 is YFSETQ. In nucleotides, the CDR3 is TGCGCCAGCAGCGTAGGACTAGCGGCCAGCTCCTACAATGAGCAGTTCTTC. Translation: CASSVGLAASSYNEQFF.

This clone was counted a single time. This chain connects TRBV27 to TRBJ2-2, with 7 nucleotides matching TRBD1. Trimming at V came to 6 bases and at J to 7 bases, leaving 11 bases not matched to a gene. CDR3 length equals 15 residues. Looked up from germline, CDR1 is MNHEY and CDR2 is SMNVEV (reference sequence). The CDR3 sequence is CASRRGQTPLGELFF. For the CDR3, the DNA is TGTGCCAGCAGACGGGGACAGACACCTCTCGGGGAGCTGTTTTTT.

The chain has TRBV2 and TRBJ2-1; 12 bases are a match to TRBD2. Germline V gene sequence: CDR1 SNHLY, CDR2 FYNNEI. With 6 bases clipped from V and 9 bases from J, the junction kept 6 bases outside the gene matches. This CDR3 spans 14 amino acids. This chain's CDR3 is CASSLAGGPFEQFF. In DNA, the CDR3 is TGTGCCAGCAGCCTAGCGGGAGGGCCCTTTGAGCAGTTCTTC.

This clone was recorded once. The chain is built from TRBV7-6 and TRBJ1-1, with 9 bases that match TRBD1. The CDR3 runs 17 residues. Per germline, CDR1 SGHVS and CDR2 FNYEAQ. J was trimmed by 1 base and V by 1 base; bases with no gene match: 7. The CDR3 DNA is TGTGCCAGCAGCTTAGTCCAACGGGGACAGGGGAACACTGAAGCTTTCTTT. This encodes CASSLVQRGQGNTEAFF.

The J gene is TRBJ2-1, the V gene TRBV7-9, with 11 bases identical to TRBD2. CDR3 length: 15 amino acids. From germline, CDR1 is SEHNR and CDR2 FQNEAQ (reference sequence). The V gene end was trimmed by 5 bases and the J gene end by 2 bases; junction bases not matched to a gene: 2. CDR3 coding DNA: TGTGCCAGCAGCCCGACTAGCGGGACCTACAATGAGCAGTTCTTC. It codes for CASSPTSGTYNEQFF. The whole variable domain, filled in from reference TRBV7-9 and TRBJ2-1, reads DTGVSQNPRHKITKRGQNVTFRCDPISEHNRLYWYRQTLGQGPEFLTYFQNEAQLEKSRLLSDRFSAERPKGSFSTLEIQRTEQGDSAMYLCASSPTSGTYNEQFFGPGTRLTVL.

In its sample, this clone was seen a few times. The J gene is TRBJ2-2, the V gene TRBV6-6; TRBD2 matches 7 bases. Germline assignment: CDR1 MNHNY and CDR2 SVGAGI (reference sequence). V trimming: 8 bases; J trimming: 2 bases; junction bases outside the gene matches: 5. The CDR3 contains 14 residues. This CDR3 reads CASRLAVNTGELFF. The CDR3 nucleotides are TGTGCCAGCCGGCTAGCGGTAAACACCGGGGAGCTGTTTTTT.

The V call is TRBV12-5, the J call TRBJ2-2, with TRBD1 matching over 10 bases. The CDR3 loop spans 17 amino acids. The trim removed 3 bases at V and 6 bases at J, leaving 10 bases unmatched. Germline loops: CDR1 LGHNT, CDR2 FRNRAP. The CDR3 sequence: CASGLGGQGWAPGELFF. The CDR3 DNA is TGTGCTAGTGGTTTAGGGGGACAGGGGTGGGCCCCCGGGGAGCTGTTTTTT.

The chain has TRBV27 and TRBJ1-1; D not resolved. CDR3 length: 13 amino acids. Germline V gene sequence: CDR1 MNHEY, CDR2 SMNVEV (reference sequence). The V and J ends lost 3 bases and 1 base respectively, with 6 bases between them. In DNA, the CDR3 is TGTGCCAGCAGTTTTGTGGAGAACACTGAAGCTTTCTTT. It encodes CASSFVENTEAFF.

The chain combines TRBV5-1 with TRBJ1-4; 7 bases match TRBD1. Germline CDR1 reads SGHRS; CDR2 reads YFSETQ. The CDR3 sequence is 14 residues long. V gave up 5 bases and J gave up 8 bases; unmatched junction bases: 9. CDR3: CASSTGTAREKLFF. The CDR3 bases are TGCGCCAGCAGTACCGGGACAGCAAGGGAAAAACTGTTTTTT.

The chain is built from TRBV10-3 and TRBJ2-3; 10 nucleotides agree with TRBD2. V dropped 7 bases and J dropped 3; count of bases not matched to a gene: 10. Germline lookup yields CDR1 ENHRY and CDR2 SYGVKD. The CDR3 has 16 residues. CDR3 residues: CAITSSSGRGTDTQYF. In DNA, the CDR3 is TGTGCCATCACCTCGTCTAGCGGGAGAGGTACAGATACGCAGTATTTT.

The V and J genes are TRBV11-2 and TRBJ1-1, with D uncertain. The CDR3 runs 14 residues. CDR1 SGHAT and CDR2 FQNNGV come from the germline V gene. Trimming shortened V by 2 bases and J by 1 base, and 8 bases separated the two germline ends. The CDR3 region has the DNA TGTGCCAGCAGCTTATTGCAGGCGAACACTGAAGCTTTCTTT. It specifies CASSLLQANTEAFF.

This chain connects TRBV7-5 to TRBJ2-5; the DNA was not compared with TRBD1, the D call given in the table. TRBV7-5 is noted as a pseudogene. This CDR3 region has 14 residues. The CDR3 here is CARSSQGIQETQYF. For the CDR3, the DNA is TGTGCCAGAAGCTCACAGGGGATTCAAGAGACCCAGTACTTC.

CDR3 sequence reads: CAWSVPRVSYEQYF. CDR3 nucleotides: TGTGCCTGGAGTGTCCCCAGGGTCTCCTACGAGCAGTACTTC. The chain has TRBV30 and TRBJ2-7, with D possibly TRBD1 on 5 matching bases. This CDR3 is 14 amino acids long. The V and J ends lost 0 bases and 0 bases respectively, with 9 bases between them. Looked up from germline, CDR1 is GTSNPN and CDR2 is SVGIG (reference sequence). The complete variable domain, with remaining parts taken from reference TRBV30 and TRBJ2-7, reads SQTIHQWPATLVQPVGSPLSLECTVEGTSNPNLYWYRQAAGRGLQLLFYSVGIGQISSEVPQNLSASRPQDRQFILSSKKLLLSDSGFYLCAWSVPRVSYEQYFGPGTRLTVT.

The chain links TRBV7-2 to TRBJ2-3; the D gene is possibly TRBD2 (5 bases). Germline assignment: CDR1 SGHTA and CDR2 FQGNSA. This CDR3 comprises 15 residues. V lost 1 base to trimming and J lost 2 bases, with 10 bases between them. The CDR3 is CASSLERSSTDTQYF. The CDR3 coding sequence is TGTGCCAGCAGCTTAGAGCGGAGCTCCACAGATACGCAGTATTTT.

This CDR3 reads CASSIDPGRVNQPQHF. The CDR3 region has the DNA TGTGCCAGTAGTATAGATCCCGGCAGAGTTAATCAGCCCCAGCATTTT. The chain joins TRBV19 to TRBJ1-5; D unresolved. The ends were cut back, 0 bases at V and 4 bases at J, with 13 bases in the middle. This CDR3 is built from 16 residues. Germline V lookup: CDR1 LNHDA, CDR2 SQIVND (reference sequence).

V usage is TRBV7-2 and J usage is TRBJ2-2, with TRBD2 identical over 12 bases. The CDR3 runs 18 residues. Trimming removed 1 base from V and 1 base from J; junction bases left unmatched: 4. Germline loops: CDR1 SGHTA, CDR2 FQGNSA. In DNA, the CDR3 is TGTGCCAGCAGCTTAGATCCTAGCGGGAGGGGGAACACCGGGGAGCTGTTTTTT. Protein sequence: CASSLDPSGRGNTGELFF.

V gene TRBV18 combines with J gene TRBJ2-5; D not certain. The CDR3 sequence is 13 residues long. V was cut by 3 bases and J by 4 bases, with 9 bases left in between. The germline gives CDR1 KGHSH, CDR2 LQKENI. The CDR3 DNA reads as TGTGCCAGCTCACCCCGTCTTGGAGAGACCCAGTACTTC. It is translated as CASSPRLGETQYF.

In this sample, this clone turned up a few times. The chain is built from TRBV19 and TRBJ1-1; tentative D call: TRBD1 (5 bases). The CDR3 loop spans 14 amino acids. V shed 4 bases and J shed 3 bases, with 12 bases lying between them. The germline gives CDR1 LNHDA, CDR2 SQIVND (reference sequence). In nucleotides, the CDR3 is TGTGCCAGTAGTACAAGAGAGGGGCACACTGAAGCTTTCTTT. Translated, it gives CASSTREGHTEAFF.

With regard to this clone: One base away lies a much larger clone, so this may be a sequencing read error. CDR3 protein: CAGSVGGTVYEQYF. For the CDR3, the DNA is TGTGCCGGCAGCGTTGGAGGGACAGTTTACGAGCAGTACTTC. The rearrangement links TRBV9 to TRBJ2-7; D might be TRBD1 (7 bases). CDR3 size: 14 residues. In germline, CDR1 is SGDLS, CDR2 YYNGEE.

A word on this clone: In the same sample, other DNA sequences code for this CDR3. The chain carries TRBV5-1 and TRBJ1-1; D not resolved. The germline V gene encodes CDR1 SGHRS and CDR2 YFSETQ. Trimming removed 0 bases from V and 4 bases from J, with 10 bases in between. The CDR3 spans 14 residues. CDR3 loop: CASSLVAAGTEAFF. For the CDR3, the DNA is TGCGCCAGCAGCTTGGTGGCGGCGGGCACTGAAGCTTTCTTT.

J is TRBJ1-3 and V is TRBV4-3; 7 bases match TRBD1. Germline V CDR1 and CDR2: LGHNA, YSLEER. This CDR3 region has 15 residues. V shed 1 base, J shed 4 bases, and the junction held 4 bases outside the gene matches. Here the CDR3 reads CASSQGAGGGNTIYF. The CDR3, as DNA: TGCGCCAGCAGCCAAGGGGCAGGGGGAGGAAACACCATATATTTT.

V usage is TRBV19 and J usage is TRBJ2-3; tentatively, D is TRBD2 (7 bases). CDR3 length equals 15 residues. CDR1 and CDR2 (germline): LNHDA, SQIVND (reference sequence). V was trimmed by 5 bases and J by 1 base, leaving 13 bases between them. CDR3 nucleotide sequence: TGTGCCAGTAGTGGGGGGGGCTTCGGCACAGATACGCAGTATTTT. Its protein is CASSGGGFGTDTQYF.

Concerning this clone: This sample also contains other DNA sequences that code for the same CDR3. The chain uses TRBV5-1 and TRBJ2-3, with a possible D match to TRBD1 (5 bases). Trimming shortened V by 0 bases and J by 6 bases, and 5 bases separated the two germline ends. Germline V gene lookup returns CDR1 SGHRS and CDR2 YFSETQ. The CDR3 is 12 amino acids. The CDR3 region is CASSLEGDTQYF. The CDR3 region has the DNA TGCGCCAGCAGCTTGGAGGGGGATACGCAGTATTTT.

The chain couples TRBV5-1 to TRBJ2-3; no clear D. Trimming cost V 2 bases and J 4 bases, with 11 bases left between them. The CDR3 covers 14 residues. Germline V gene lookup returns CDR1 SGHRS and CDR2 YFSETQ. The CDR3 coding sequence is TGCGCCAGCAGCTTATTAAGGGAAGCAGATACGCAGTATTTT. Encoded protein: CASSLLREADTQYF. Drawing the rest from reference TRBV5-1 and TRBJ2-3, the complete variable domain is KAGVTQTPRYLIKTRGQQVTLSCSPISGHRSVSWYQQTPGQGLQFLFEYFSETQRNKGNFPGRFSGRQFSNSRSEMNVSTLELGDSALYLCASSLLREADTQYFGPGTRLTVL.

The V call is TRBV4-2, the J call TRBJ2-7, with 7 bases that match TRBD1. The CDR3 is made up of 15 amino acids. The V gene end was trimmed by 1 base and the J gene end by 7 bases; junction bases not matched to a gene: 10. In germline, CDR1 is LGHNA, CDR2 YNFKEQ. CDR3 DNA: TGTGCCAGCAGCCAAGGACAGGGTTCGTTGAGGGAGCAGTACTTC. It specifies CASSQGQGSLREQYF.